This TCR beta chain was identified in a study of control samples from healthy donors and cancer patients. Germline lookup yields CDR1 GTSNPN and CDR2 SVGIG (reference sequence). The germline V and J ends were trimmed by 5 bases and 6 bases, with 26 bases remaining between them. The CDR3 loop spans 17 amino acids. Repertoires were generated with immunoSEQ multiplex PCR, while TCRdb's copy carries only in-frame clones and drops some. Of roughly 94,000 clones listed, approximately 84% were seen once; the top ten hold under 50%. This clone appeared a single time. The clonotype comes from a man between 65 and 85 years old with lung cancer. The source material was PBMCs. The gene calls are TRBV30 and TRBJ2-4; tentatively, D is TRBD1 (6 bases). The CDR3 is CAWGGLGANPPGNIQYF. Written as DNA, the CDR3 is TGTGCCTGGGGGGGCCTCGGGGCAAACCCGCCTGGAAACATTCAGTACTTC.